These 23 T cell receptor beta chains came from one sample sequenced in a study of blood T cells in healthy people across ages. Using a J-beta primer mix together with a sample-barcoded 5' primer, a second PCR was run for about 6 to 11 cycles. TCRdb independently ran MiXCR on the 5' RACE reads; one entry per CDR3 protein. The data show 650,000 to 1,000,000 distinct CDR3 sequences, 30% to 45% seen once. Sequencing was carried out using blood. The receptors shown here come from a man aged 18-30 years in good health.

The sample holds many counts of this clonotype. One junction end does not reproduce the germline sequence, and a read error may be involved. The chain recombines TRBV7-7 with TRBJ2-1, with TRBD1 matching 9 bases. The CDR3 consists of 18 residues. Germline V gene lookup returns CDR1 SSHAT and CDR2 FNYEAQ (reference sequence). The CDR3 DNA follows: TGTGCTAGCAGCCACCAACCTCTCGGGACAGGGATCCACAATGAGCAGTTCTTC. Translation: CASSHQPLGTGIHNEQFF.

This rearrangement joins TRBV19 to TRBJ1-2; D remains ambiguous. The CDR3 spans 10 residues. Germline V gene lookup returns CDR1 LNHDA and CDR2 SQIVND (reference sequence). Trimming took 7 bases from V and 5 from J, leaving 5 bases between them. CDR3: CASKGYGYTF. The CDR3 DNA follows: TGTGCCAGTAAAGGGTATGGCTACACCTTC.

This clonotype was counted once. It may be a read error: a sequence one base away is much more abundant. The chain is built from TRBV12-3 or TRBV12-4 and TRBJ1-4, with 9 bases fitting TRBD1. Trimming at V came to 5 bases and at J to 8 bases, leaving 6 bases not matched to a gene. CDR3 length: 14 amino acids. CDR3 sequence (DNA): TGTGCCAGCAGTATGGGACAGGGTGGCGAAAAACTGTTTTTT. It encodes CASSMGQGGEKLFF.

The chain joins TRBV7-2 to TRBJ1-1; D gene uncertain. The CDR3 runs 16 residues. In germline, CDR1 is SGHTA, CDR2 FQGNSA. Trimming took 5 bases from V and 5 from J, leaving 21 bases between them. CDR3 residues: CASSLGSPVFATEAFF. The CDR3 DNA is TGTGCCAGCAGCCTAGGAAGCCCGGTGTTCGCTACTGAAGCTTTCTTT.

In its sample, this clonotype was seen a few times. The chain uses TRBV6-6 and TRBJ2-5, with TRBD1 identical over 8 bases. The CDR3 has 12 residues. V trimming: 8 bases; J trimming: 5 bases; junction bases outside the gene matches: 4. In germline, CDR1 is MNHNY, CDR2 SVGAGI (reference sequence). In DNA, the CDR3 is TGTGCCAGCTCAGGGGGCGCGGAGACCCAGTACTTC. This codes for CASSGGAETQYF.

V is TRBV9 and J is TRBJ2-1; D is perhaps TRBD2 (6 bases). This CDR3 is 15 amino acids long. Germline V gives CDR1 SGDLS, CDR2 YYNGEE. The V end was cut by 6 bases, the J end by 2 bases, with 15 bases between. The CDR3 DNA reads as TGTGCCAGCACCCCGAGGGACTTTACCTACAATGAGCAGTTCTTC. It translates to CASTPRDFTYNEQFF.

In its sample, this clonotype was seen many times. The V gene is TRBV12-3 or TRBV12-4, the J gene TRBJ2-3; D is possibly TRBD2 (6 bases). Trimming removed 2 bases from V and 1 base from J, with 7 bases in between. The CDR3 is 14 amino acids. CDR3 bases: TGTGCCAGCAGTTTAACTAGCCGCACAGATACGCAGTATTTT. Encoded protein: CASSLTSRTDTQYF.

The CDR3 sequence: CASSLWGQFNQPQHF. CDR3 in DNA: TGTGCCAGCAGTTTATGGGGACAGTTCAATCAGCCCCAGCATTTT. This rearrangement joins TRBV7-2 to TRBJ1-5, with 7 nucleotides matching TRBD1. The junction had 8 bases not matched to a gene; V was cut back by 6 bases and J by 3 bases. The CDR3 loop spans 15 amino acids. Germline CDR1 is SGHTA and CDR2 is FQGNSA.

This chain connects TRBV20-1 to TRBJ1-6; weak D call: TRBD1 (5 bases). Trimming pared 2 bases from V and 7 bases from J, leaving 18 bases between. Germline V gene sequence: CDR1 DFQATT, CDR2 SNEGSKA (reference sequence). The CDR3 spans 16 residues. The chain's CDR3 is CSARSTGRTPNSPLHF. CDR3 coding DNA: TGCAGTGCTAGATCCACGGGACGTACCCCCAATTCACCCCTCCACTTT.

This clonotype was recorded a few times. The chain employs TRBV5-1 and TRBJ2-1, with 8 positions matching TRBD2. The assigned J gene may be wrong: the sequence end matches TRBJ2-7 better. Per germline, CDR1 SGHRS and CDR2 YFSETQ. This CDR3 spans 17 amino acids. CDR3 amino acids: CASRTGGAESSYNEQYF. As DNA, the CDR3 is TGCGCCAGCAGAACGGGGGGGGCCGAGAGCTCCTACAATGAGCAGTACTTC.

This clonotype appeared a few times. The genes are TRBV5-6 and TRBJ2-3; possible D gene TRBD2, 6 bases. The CDR3 is 15 amino acids. Germline CDR1 SGHDT, CDR2 YYEEEE. The V end was cut by 0 bases, the J end by 7 bases, with 15 bases between. CDR3 in DNA: TGTGCCAGCAGCTTGGAGCGGGTTCTCAGACATACGCAGTATTTT. Its protein is CASSLERVLRHTQYF.

This clonotype was picked up a small number of times. A read error is possible here, since a much larger clone lies one base away. V is TRBV6-2 or TRBV6-3 and J is TRBJ2-7, with no clear D. Germline assignment: CDR1 MNHEY and CDR2 SVGEGT. V dropped 10 bases and J dropped 0 bases, with 10 bases sitting between them. This CDR3 has 12 residues. The CDR3 sequence is CANSRSSYEQYF. Here the CDR3 DNA reads TGTGCCAACAGCCGGAGCTCCTACGAGCAGTACTTC.

This clonotype was seen many times. The V call is TRBV7-2, the J call TRBJ2-1, with 7 bases lining up with TRBD1. The CDR3 has 13 amino acids. Trimming took 5 bases from V and 5 from J; bases not matched to a gene: 3. Germline V CDR1 and CDR2: SGHTA, FQGNSA. CDR3: CASSGDSNNEQFF. CDR3 bases: TGTGCCAGCAGCGGGGACAGCAACAATGAGCAGTTCTTC.

This clonotype was seen at least ten times. For the CDR3, the DNA is TGTGCCAGCGGAAGTCACAATGAGCAGTTCTTC. Translated, it gives CASGSHNEQFF. V is TRBV9 and J is TRBJ2-1, with D uncertain. Germline CDR1 SGDLS, CDR2 YYNGEE. V shed 7 bases and J shed 5 bases, with 7 bases lying between them. The CDR3 length is 11 residues. Full variable domain (outside the CDR3, taken from reference TRBV9 and TRBJ2-1): DSGVTQTPKHLITATGQRVTLRCSPRSGDLSVYWYQQSLDQGLQFLIQYYNGEERAKGNILERFSAQQFPDLHSELNLSSLELGDSALYFCASGSHNEQFFGPGTRLTVL.

This chain connects TRBV10-3 to TRBJ1-2; 9 bases are shared with TRBD1. The CDR3 is made up of 14 amino acids. The ends lost 0 bases at V and 6 bases at J; junction bases unmatched: 2. Looked up from germline, CDR1 is ENHRY and CDR2 is SYGVKD. CDR3 DNA sequence: TGTGCCATCAGTGAGTCGAGACAGGGGGATGGCTACACCTTC. Encoded protein: CAISESRQGDGYTF.

In regard to this clonotype: This may be a read error: a much more frequent sequence differs by one nucleotide. This chain links TRBV18 with TRBJ2-3; 9 bases match TRBD2. The length of the CDR3 is 14 residues. Germline CDR1 KGHSH, CDR2 LQKENI. As DNA, the CDR3 is TGTACCAGCTCACTCCTAGCGGGACGCGATACGCAGTATTTT. It yields the protein CTSSLLAGRDTQYF.

As concerns this clonotype: A read error is possible here, since a much larger clone lies one base away. The chain uses TRBV10-3 and TRBJ1-2, with 10 bases lining up with TRBD1. CDR1 and CDR2 from the germline V gene are ENHRY and SYGVKD. The CDR3 length is 14 residues. Trimming cost V 6 bases and J 8 bases; bases outside gene matches: 9. The DNA for the CDR3 is TGTGCCATCAGCGGGGACAGGGGAAAAGAGGGCTACACCTTC. It translates to CAISGDRGKEGYTF.

As for this clonotype: One junction end disagrees with the germline gene, perhaps due to a read error. The rearrangement links TRBV27 to TRBJ2-7; D is unresolved. The length of the CDR3 is 15 residues. Germline lookup yields CDR1 MNHEY and CDR2 SMNVEV (reference sequence). The CDR3 here is CTSSSAGHRSYEQYF. DNA for the CDR3: TGTACCAGCAGTTCAGCCGGTCACCGCTCCTACGAGCAGTACTTC.

Points on this clonotype: Since a much larger clone is just one base distant, this may be a read error. The chain combines TRBV12-3 or TRBV12-4 with TRBJ2-1; D possibly corresponds to TRBD2 (6 bases). The V and J ends lost 0 bases and 13 bases respectively, with 16 bases between them. The length of the CDR3 is 14 residues. The CDR3: CASSLAGGVETQFF. Written as DNA, the CDR3 is TGTGCCAGCAGTTTAGCGGGGGGTGTGGAGACCCAGTTCTTC.

This chain links TRBV7-2 with TRBJ2-4; the match to TRBD2 covers 7 bases. V lost 2 bases to trimming and J lost 1 base; unmatched junction nucleotides: 2. Per germline, CDR1 SGHTA and CDR2 FQGNSA. The CDR3 runs to 15 residues. The CDR3 protein is CASSLWGGAKNIQYF. CDR3 DNA sequence: TGTGCCAGCAGCTTATGGGGGGGGGCCAAAAACATTCAGTACTTC.

This clonotype was picked up a small number of times. Here the CDR3 reads CSASGGGRGNSPLHF. The DNA of the CDR3 is TGCAGTGCTAGCGGCGGGGGAAGGGGTAATTCACCCCTCCACTTT. J is TRBJ1-6 and V is TRBV20-1, with D possibly TRBD1 on 5 matching bases. From germline, CDR1 is DFQATT and CDR2 SNEGSKA (reference sequence). V was shortened by 3 bases and J by 6 bases, with 15 bases between the two germline ends. The CDR3 sequence is 15 residues long.

This sequence joins TRBV7-9 and TRBJ1-6; possible D gene TRBD1, 5 bases. Germline CDR1 and CDR2: SEHNR and FQNEAQ (reference sequence). The CDR3 is 15 residues long. Trimming took 1 base from V and 6 from J, leaving 10 bases between them. The CDR3, as DNA: TGTGCCAGCAGCTTAGTACTGGGGACTAATTCACCCCTCCACTTT. Translation gives CASSLVLGTNSPLHF.

This CDR3 reads CASSFMGVHSGELFF. The CDR3 region has the DNA TGTGCCAGCAGTTTTATGGGGGTCCACTCCGGGGAGCTGTTTTTT. The rearrangement links TRBV7-9 to TRBJ2-2; D could derive from TRBD1 or TRBD2 (5 bases each). The V gene lost 6 bases and the J gene lost 6 bases, with 17 bases spanning the gap. The CDR3 has 15 amino acids. CDR1 is SEHNR and CDR2 is FQNEAQ in the germline V gene (reference sequence).